This TCR beta chain was sequenced during a study of blood T cells in healthy people across ages. Overall study: About one barcoded beta molecule per two T cells came from capture by template switching.

PCR was performed a second time for roughly 7 to 11 cycles using a sample-barcoded 5' primer and a J-beta primer mix. Each cDNA was tagged by a template-switch adaptor containing 12 random nucleotides. TCRdb independently ran MiXCR on the 5' RACE reads; one entry per CDR3 protein. The data show about 720,000 distinct CDR3 sequences, about a fifth seen once. With respect to this clonotype: What it binds is not known.

V lost 3 bases and J 3 bases, leaving 12 bases between the germline ends. Germline assignment: CDR1 DFQATT and CDR2 SNEGSKA (reference sequence). This CDR3 is 13 amino acids long. Study observations and caveats: Considered underestimates were the diversity estimates obtained from one million T cells. Long-lived donors exceeded aged donors in naive CD4+ cells and diversity.

This receptor was taken from a man between 65 and 85 years old in good health. The chain is built from TRBV20-1 and TRBJ2-7; a weak D match, TRBD2 (6 bases). The sample was blood. The CDR3 DNA reads as TGCAGTGCTAGCCCTAGCGTGGTCTACGAGCAGTACTTC. Protein product: CSASPSVVYEQYF.